These T cell receptor beta chains were read from a single sample in a study of blood T cell repertoires in COVID-19. Sequencing was performed with immunoSEQ multiplex PCR; in TCRdb, only in-frame clones are kept and a portion is missing. The repertoire has some 190,000 clones, over 75% of them found once; the top ten carry 2.5% to 3.5%. The sequenced sample consisted of peripheral blood. These receptors originate from a man aged 55 to 69 with acute or convalescent COVID-19. Each CDR3 is given with its conserved first and last residue. Each record gives: V gene, J gene, D gene, clone size, CDR3 DNA, CDR3 protein. The D gene is left open where the match is weak. Expanded clones are given a class, and other clones once, few, many or no size at all.

v_call: TRBV16
j_call: TRBJ2-5
d_call: -
clone_size: -
cdr3_nt: TGTGCCAGCAGCACTCAGGTATCGGAGACCCAGTACTTC
cdr3_aa: CASSTQVSETQYF

v_call: TRBV11-3
j_call: TRBJ2-5
d_call: -
clone_size: -
cdr3_nt: TGTGCCAGCAGCTTAGGCCAAATTAGCGGCCAAGAGACCCAGTACTTC
cdr3_aa: CASSLGQISGQETQYF

v_call: TRBV5-1
j_call: TRBJ2-5
d_call: TRBD1
clone_size: -
cdr3_nt: TGCGCCAGCAGCGAGGGACAGGGGGGAGAGACCCAGTACTTC
cdr3_aa: CASSEGQGGETQYF

v_call: TRBV7-2
j_call: TRBJ1-2
d_call: -
clone_size: -
cdr3_nt: TGTGCCAGCAGCTTAGGACAGTACTATGGCTACACCTTC
cdr3_aa: CASSLGQYYGYTF

v_call: TRBV20-1
j_call: TRBJ1-5
d_call: -
clone_size: -
cdr3_nt: TGCAGTGCTAGTATCCCCTCAGGGGTTGGCAATCAGCCCCAGCATTTT
cdr3_aa: CSASIPSGVGNQPQHF

v_call: TRBV11-2
j_call: TRBJ1-6
d_call: -
clone_size: once
cdr3_nt: TGTGCCAGCAGCTCCTCCGGGACACAGAATTCACCCCTCCACTTT
cdr3_aa: CASSSSGTQNSPLHF

v_call: TRBV6-2/TRBV6-3
j_call: TRBJ2-5
d_call: TRBD2
clone_size: -
cdr3_nt: TGTGCCAGCAGTTACCCCGGGACTACCAAGGAGACCCAGTACTTC
cdr3_aa: CASSYPGTTKETQYF

v_call: TRBV9
j_call: TRBJ2-1
d_call: TRBD2
clone_size: -
cdr3_nt: TGTGCCAGCAGCGTAGGGCTAGCGGGAGAATTGAATGAGCAGTTCTTC
cdr3_aa: CASSVGLAGELNEQFF

v_call: TRBV21-1
j_call: TRBJ1-1
d_call: -
clone_size: -
cdr3_nt: TGTGCCAGCAGCAAAGTCACTCAGGAGAACACTGAAGCTTTCTTT
cdr3_aa: CASSKVTQENTEAFF

v_call: TRBV6-5
j_call: TRBJ2-4
d_call: -
clone_size: -
cdr3_nt: TGTGCCAGCACCGCCGGGTCGGCAGGGAAAAACATTCAGTACTTC
cdr3_aa: CASTAGSAGKNIQYF

v_call: TRBV12-3/TRBV12-4
j_call: TRBJ2-1
d_call: -
clone_size: -
cdr3_nt: TGTGCCAGCAGTTCGGACACTAAGCAGTTCTTC
cdr3_aa: CASSSDTKQFF

v_call: TRBV19
j_call: TRBJ2-2
d_call: TRBD2
clone_size: -
cdr3_nt: TGTGCCAGTAGTGCGGGAGAGAAATACACCGGGGAGCTGTTTTTT
cdr3_aa: CASSAGEKYTGELFF

v_call: TRBV28
j_call: TRBJ2-7
d_call: TRBD2
clone_size: -
cdr3_nt: TGTGCCAGCAGTCTCCGGACTAGCGCTAGGGAGGGCGAGCAGTACTTC
cdr3_aa: CASSLRTSAREGEQYF

v_call: TRBV12-3/TRBV12-4
j_call: TRBJ1-2
d_call: TRBD1
clone_size: once
cdr3_nt: TGTGCCAGCACCTGGACAGGGCCTTGGGGCTACACCTTC
cdr3_aa: CASTWTGPWGYTF

v_call: TRBV27
j_call: TRBJ1-2
d_call: -
clone_size: -
cdr3_nt: TGTGCCAGCAGTTTATCGATCAGCTATGGCTACACCTTC
cdr3_aa: CASSLSISYGYTF

v_call: TRBV11-2
j_call: TRBJ2-1
d_call: -
clone_size: -
cdr3_nt: TGTGCCAGCAGCTTAGCATTTGGGAGTGAGCAGTTCTTC
cdr3_aa: CASSLAFGSEQFF